Below are 26 T cell receptor beta chains sequenced from a single sample in a study of blood T cell repertoires in COVID-19. The method was immunoSEQ multiplex PCR; TCRdb's version includes in-frame clones alone and lacks a portion of them. Of 190,000 or so clones listed, about 85% were seen once; the top ten hold roughly a sixth. Sequenced input: PBMCs or T cells enriched from blood (not recorded which). These receptors came from a man aged 35-49 years who had recovered from COVID-19.

This clone was counted once. The V call is TRBV30, the J call TRBJ1-1; 8 bases agree with TRBD1. The J segment lost 4 bases and the V segment lost 0 bases, leaving 7 bases of the junction unmatched. The CDR3 extends over 15 amino acids. Germline values: CDR1 GTSNPN, CDR2 SVGIG (reference sequence). This chain's CDR3 is CAWSVRDRQFTEAFF. The CDR3 DNA reads as TGTGCCTGGAGTGTACGGGACAGGCAGTTCACTGAAGCTTTCTTT.

V gene TRBV7-3 combines with J gene TRBJ2-3; 9 nucleotides match TRBD2. This CDR3 region has 14 residues. V shed 4 bases and J 6 bases; nucleotides not matched to a gene: 5. Germline V gene data show CDR1 as SGHTA and CDR2 as FQGTGA. CDR3 sequence reads: CASSSGLADDTQYF. The CDR3 coding sequence is TGTGCCAGCAGCTCGGGACTAGCTGACGATACGCAGTATTTT.

This clone was found a few times. V is TRBV19 and J is TRBJ1-2; D perhaps matches TRBD1 (5 bases). The CDR3 totals 15 residues. Germline CDR1 is LNHDA and CDR2 is SQIVND (reference sequence). Trimming shortened V by 5 bases and J by 1 base, and 14 bases separated the two germline ends. The CDR3 DNA sequence: TGTGCCAGTAGTGGGATGTACAGGATTAACTATGGCTACACCTTC. It translates to CASSGMYRINYGYTF.

The chain carries TRBV10-3 and TRBJ2-3, with TRBD2 identical over 14 bases. The junction had 7 bases not matched to a gene; V was cut back by 6 bases and J by 2 bases. Germline CDR1 reads ENHRY; CDR2 reads SYGVKD. The CDR3 contains 17 residues. CDR3 sequence (DNA): TGTGCCATCAGCATCGGGACTAGCGGGAGTATCACAGATACGCAGTATTTT. It yields the protein CAISIGTSGSITDTQYF.

The chain is built from TRBV28 and TRBJ1-1, with D unresolved. This CDR3 has 13 residues. Trimming stripped 10 bases from V and 5 bases from J, with 17 bases between. Germline-derived CDR1 and CDR2 are MDHEN and SYDVKM. The CDR3 bases are TGTGCCATCGGGCGGGTCTTGGGGACTGAAGCTTTCTTT. Encoded protein: CAIGRVLGTEAFF. Based on the CDR3 plus reference TRBV28 and TRBJ1-1, the full variable domain is DVKVTQSSRYLVKRTGEKVFLECVQDMDHENMFWYRQDPGLGLRLIYFSYDVKMKEKGDIPEGYSVSREKKERFSLILESASTNQTSMYLCAIGRVLGTEAFFGQGTRLTVV.

The rearrangement uses TRBV12-3 or TRBV12-4 and TRBJ2-1, with TRBD1 matching over 10 bases. CDR3 length: 13 residues. Trimming cost V 4 bases and J 7 bases; bases outside gene matches: 1. The CDR3 reads CASSSDRGNEQFF. The DNA for the CDR3 is TGTGCCAGCAGTTCGGACAGGGGGAATGAGCAGTTCTTC.

This clone was found once. V is TRBV18 and J is TRBJ1-5; 9 bases are shared with TRBD1. Germline-derived CDR1 and CDR2 are KGHSH and LQKENI. J lost 4 bases, V lost 1 base, and 8 bases had no gene match. The CDR3 totals 17 residues. The CDR3: CASSPQTGGTENQPQHF. The CDR3 DNA follows: TGTGCCAGCTCACCACAGACAGGGGGAACCGAGAATCAGCCCCAGCATTTT.

The chain has TRBV30 and TRBJ2-5; possibly TRBD2 for D (6 bases). This CDR3 has 14 residues. V was pared by 5 bases and J by 5 bases, with 18 bases between. Germline V gene sequence: CDR1 GTSNPN, CDR2 SVGIG (reference sequence). The CDR3 nucleotides are TGTGCCTGGGGGCAGGCGGGAAGGTGGGAGACCCAGTACTTC. Translated: CAWGQAGRWETQYF.

V gene TRBV14 combines with J gene TRBJ2-7; D possibly corresponds to TRBD2 (5 bases). From germline, CDR1 is SGHDN and CDR2 FVKESK. This CDR3 is 13 amino acids long. The V end was cut by 2 bases, the J end by 3 bases, with 8 bases between. Here the CDR3 DNA reads TGTGCCAGCAGCCAACCCCGGGACTACGAGCAGTACTTC. This translates into CASSQPRDYEQYF.

The chain recombines TRBV11-3 with TRBJ2-1; TRBD1 might be the D (6 bases). Trimming left V 4 bases short and J 7 bases short, with 20 bases between. The CDR3 loop spans 16 amino acids. Germline lookup yields CDR1 SGHNT and CDR2 YENEEA. The CDR3 DNA follows: TGTGCCAGCAGCTCCTACTCGGTGGGGGCAATAAATGAGCAGTTCTTC. It encodes CASSSYSVGAINEQFF.

The CDR3 is CASSIVSYSNQPQHF. In DNA, the CDR3 is TGTGCCAGTAGTATAGTCAGTTATAGCAATCAGCCCCAGCATTTT. The chain is built from TRBV19 and TRBJ1-5; D not certain. V was shortened by 1 base and J by 0 bases, with 7 bases between the two germline ends. CDR3 length: 15 residues. CDR1 is LNHDA, CDR2 SQIVND, per germline (reference sequence).

This chain uses TRBV5-4 with TRBJ2-1; TRBD2 aligns across 12 bases. Per germline, CDR1 SGHNT and CDR2 YYREEE (reference sequence). V gave up 4 bases and J gave up 8 bases; unmatched junction bases: 7. The CDR3 consists of 15 residues. CDR3 sequence: CASSPTSGSGDEQFF. In nucleotides, the CDR3 is TGTGCCAGCAGCCCGACTAGCGGGAGTGGGGATGAGCAGTTCTTC.

The genes are TRBV28 and TRBJ1-5; 7 positions match TRBD1. The CDR3 runs to 15 residues. The ends lost 3 bases at V and 6 bases at J; junction bases unmatched: 8. Germline V gene lookup returns CDR1 MDHEN and CDR2 SYDVKM. This CDR3 is CASSFRTGAGQPQHF. The CDR3 region has the DNA TGTGCCAGCAGTTTTCGTACAGGGGCCGGTCAGCCCCAGCATTTT.

The chain employs TRBV27 and TRBJ2-7; tentative D call: TRBD2 (6 bases). The CDR3 runs 16 residues. Germline assignment: CDR1 MNHEY and CDR2 SMNVEV (reference sequence). V shed 5 bases and J shed 6 bases, with 23 bases lying between them. The DNA of the CDR3 is TGTGCCAGCAGTCCTCTTCTGGGCGCGGGAACCCGCGAGCAGTACTTC. Its protein product is CASSPLLGAGTREQYF.

The chain couples TRBV19 to TRBJ1-5, with D unresolved. This CDR3 region has 14 residues. Germline assignment: CDR1 LNHDA and CDR2 SQIVND (reference sequence). Trimming removed 3 bases at V and 3 bases at J, with 9 bases between. The DNA for the CDR3 is TGTGCCAGTAGTATGAGGGCAGTCAATCAGCCCCAGCATTTT. It encodes CASSMRAVNQPQHF.

The chain couples TRBV10-1 to TRBJ2-3; maybe TRBD1 (5 bases). Deletions cut 7 bases from V and 0 bases from J, with 23 bases between. This CDR3 region has 18 residues. Germline V gene lookup returns CDR1 WNHNN and CDR2 SYGVQD (reference sequence). The CDR3 DNA reads TGCGCCAGCACCTTGGTGTCACCCCTAGGGGCTAGCACAGATACGCAGTATTTT. Translating it yields CASTLVSPLGASTDTQYF.

This chain uses TRBV27 with TRBJ1-2, with 8 bases that match TRBD1. V lost 2 bases, J lost 4 bases, and 6 bases stayed unmatched. This CDR3 spans 15 amino acids. Germline V gene sequence: CDR1 MNHEY, CDR2 SMNVEV (reference sequence). The CDR3 coding sequence is TGTGCCAGCAGTTTACGGTACGGGACAGGCTATGGCTACACCTTC. This codes for CASSLRYGTGYGYTF.

The J gene is TRBJ2-5, the V gene TRBV10-3, with 8 bases lining up with TRBD1. The germline gives CDR1 ENHRY, CDR2 SYGVKD. V dropped 6 bases and J dropped 3; count of bases not matched to a gene: 6. The CDR3 has 14 amino acids. In nucleotides, the CDR3 is TGTGCCATCAGCGATGGGACAGGCAAAGAGACCCAGTACTTC. Its protein product is CAISDGTGKETQYF.

This chain uses TRBV9 with TRBJ2-3; 8 nucleotides line up with TRBD2. The CDR3 length is 16 residues. Germline trimming cut 4 bases from V and 0 bases from J; bases unmatched to any gene: 7. Germline CDR1 is SGDLS and CDR2 is YYNGEE. The CDR3 nucleotides are TGTGCCAGCAGCATTACTAGCGGCACAAGCACAGATACGCAGTATTTT. Translated, it gives CASSITSGTSTDTQYF.

The CDR3: CASSFFGSRNNEQFF. In DNA form, the CDR3 reads TGTGCCAGCAGTTTTTTCGGGAGTCGGAACAATGAGCAGTTCTTC. This chain connects TRBV27 to TRBJ2-1, with a tentative D call TRBD2 (6 bases). Germline V gene sequence: CDR1 MNHEY, CDR2 SMNVEV (reference sequence). Trimming removed 3 bases at V and 5 bases at J, with 14 bases between. The CDR3 loop spans 15 amino acids.

The chain combines TRBV28 with TRBJ1-5; a weak D match, TRBD1 (6 bases). Germline V lookup: CDR1 MDHEN, CDR2 SYDVKM. The CDR3 runs 15 residues. The V gene lost 6 bases and the J gene lost 4 bases, with 16 bases spanning the gap. The CDR3 DNA reads as TGTGCCAGCAGACCCCAGGGGATGGGGAATCAGCCCCAGCATTTT. Translated: CASRPQGMGNQPQHF.

The chain joins TRBV6-2 or TRBV6-3 to TRBJ2-1; 7 bases map to TRBD2. Trimming removed 0 bases from V and 5 bases from J; junction bases left unmatched: 10. Per the germline V gene, CDR1 is MNHEY and CDR2 is SVGEGT. The CDR3 spans 17 residues. The CDR3 DNA reads TGTGCCAGCAGTTACTCGCTCGGCGGGAGTTCAAACAATGAGCAGTTCTTC. It encodes CASSYSLGGSSNNEQFF.

CDR3 nucleotides: TGTGCCAGCAGCTTAGTAGGGGACAGGGGTGCGTTGCCGTACTTC. It is translated as CASSLVGDRGALPYF. This chain uses TRBV11-2 with TRBJ2-7; 10 bases align to TRBD1. CDR3 length: 15 residues. The germline V gene encodes CDR1 SGHAT and CDR2 FQNNGV. V lost 1 base to trimming and J lost 12 bases; unmatched junction nucleotides: 12.

This chain links TRBV30 with TRBJ2-4; 9 bases align to TRBD2. Germline V gene lookup returns CDR1 GTSNPN and CDR2 SVGIG (reference sequence). The CDR3 covers 14 residues. V was pared by 0 bases and J by 6 bases, with 3 bases of the junction left unmatched. In DNA form, the CDR3 reads TGTGCCTGGAGTGTAGCGGGAGGATCAAACATTCAGTACTTC. Protein sequence: CAWSVAGGSNIQYF. The whole variable domain, filled in from reference TRBV30 and TRBJ2-4, reads SQTIHQWPATLVQPVGSPLSLECTVEGTSNPNLYWYRQAAGRGLQLLFYSVGIGQISSEVPQNLSASRPQDRQFILSSKKLLLSDSGFYLCAWSVAGGSNIQYFGAGTRLSVL.

The chain has TRBV15 and TRBJ2-7; D perhaps matches TRBD1 (5 bases). V shed 0 bases and J shed 3 bases, with 12 bases lying between them. The germline V gene has CDR1 LNHNV and CDR2 YYDKDF (reference sequence). The CDR3 runs to 15 residues. The CDR3 spells CATSRDRTSGYEQYF. For the CDR3, the DNA is TGTGCCACCAGCAGAGACCGGACATCAGGCTACGAGCAGTACTTC.

The chain links TRBV7-9 to TRBJ1-4; maybe TRBD1 (6 bases). CDR1 and CDR2 from the germline V gene are SEHNR and FQNEAQ (reference sequence). Trimming took off 6 bases at V and 2 bases at J, with 13 bases between the two ends. CDR3 length: 15 amino acids. The CDR3 sequence: CASRDRDMTNEKLFF. CDR3 DNA sequence: TGTGCCAGCAGAGACCGGGACATGACTAATGAAAAACTGTTTTTT.